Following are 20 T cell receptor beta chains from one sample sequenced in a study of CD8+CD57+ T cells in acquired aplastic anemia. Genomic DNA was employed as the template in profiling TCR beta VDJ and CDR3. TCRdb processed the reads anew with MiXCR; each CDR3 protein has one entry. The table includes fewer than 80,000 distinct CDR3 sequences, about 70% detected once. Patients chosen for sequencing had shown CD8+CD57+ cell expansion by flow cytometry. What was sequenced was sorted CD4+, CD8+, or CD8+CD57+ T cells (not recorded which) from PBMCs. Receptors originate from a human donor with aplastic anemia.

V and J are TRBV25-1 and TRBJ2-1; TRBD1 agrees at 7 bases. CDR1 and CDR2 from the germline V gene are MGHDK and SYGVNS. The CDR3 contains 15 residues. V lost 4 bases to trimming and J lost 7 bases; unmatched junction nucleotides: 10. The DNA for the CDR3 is TGTGCCAGCAGTGTGCCGGGACAGCTTGGGAATGAGCAGTTCTTC. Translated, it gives CASSVPGQLGNEQFF. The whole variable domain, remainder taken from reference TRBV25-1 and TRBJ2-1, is EADIYQTPRYLVIGTGKKITLECSQTMGHDKMYWYQQDPGMELHLIHYSYGVNSTEKGDLSSESTVSRIRTEHFPLTLESARPSHTSQYLCASSVPGQLGNEQFFGPGTRLTVL.

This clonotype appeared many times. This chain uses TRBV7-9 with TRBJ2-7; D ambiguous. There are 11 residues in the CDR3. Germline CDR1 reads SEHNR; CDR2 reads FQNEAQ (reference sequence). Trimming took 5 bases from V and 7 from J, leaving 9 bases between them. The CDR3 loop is CASSSIGEQYF. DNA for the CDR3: TGTGCCAGCAGCAGTATAGGTGAGCAGTACTTC. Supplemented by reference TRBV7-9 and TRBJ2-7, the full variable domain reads DTGVSQNPRHKITKRGQNVTFRCDPISEHNRLYWYRQTLGQGPEFLTYFQNEAQLEKSRLLSDRFSAERPKGSFSTLEIQRTEQGDSAMYLCASSSIGEQYFGPGTRLTVT.

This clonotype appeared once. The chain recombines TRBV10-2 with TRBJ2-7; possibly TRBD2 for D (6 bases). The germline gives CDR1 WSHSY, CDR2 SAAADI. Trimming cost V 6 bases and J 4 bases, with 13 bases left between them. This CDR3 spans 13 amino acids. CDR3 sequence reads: CASRRGGEYEQYF. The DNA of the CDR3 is TGCGCCAGCAGGAGAGGAGGGGAGTACGAGCAGTACTTC.

The CDR3 DNA follows: TGTGCCAGCAGCTCGATGCCGTTGGATACGCAGTATTTT. Protein: CASSSMPLDTQYF. The genes are TRBV5-5 and TRBJ2-3, with D unclear. CDR3 length equals 13 residues. CDR1 SGHKS and CDR2 YYEKEE come from the germline V gene (reference sequence). The V gene lost 3 bases and the J gene lost 6 bases, with 11 bases spanning the gap.

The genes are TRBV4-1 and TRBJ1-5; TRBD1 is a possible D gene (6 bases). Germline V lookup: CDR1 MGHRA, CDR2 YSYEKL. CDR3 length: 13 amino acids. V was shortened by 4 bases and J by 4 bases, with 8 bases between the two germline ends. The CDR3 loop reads CASSLQGNQPQHF. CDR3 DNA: TGCGCCAGCAGCCTACAGGGAAATCAGCCCCAGCATTTT.

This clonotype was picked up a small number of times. For the CDR3, the DNA is TGCAGCGTGAGGCGTGCTTGGGATTCACCCCTCCACTTT. It encodes CSVRRAWDSPLHF. The rearrangement links TRBV29-1 to TRBJ1-6, with unresolved D. CDR1 is SQVTM and CDR2 is ANQGSEA in the germline V gene. The CDR3 has 13 residues. V dropped 6 bases and J dropped 8 bases, with 14 bases sitting between them.

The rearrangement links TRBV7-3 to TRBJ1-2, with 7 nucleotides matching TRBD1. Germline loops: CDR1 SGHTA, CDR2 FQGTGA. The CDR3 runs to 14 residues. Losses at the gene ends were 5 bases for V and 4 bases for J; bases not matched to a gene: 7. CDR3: CASSQGTDFYGYTF. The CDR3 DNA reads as TGTGCCAGCAGCCAAGGGACAGACTTCTATGGCTACACCTTC.

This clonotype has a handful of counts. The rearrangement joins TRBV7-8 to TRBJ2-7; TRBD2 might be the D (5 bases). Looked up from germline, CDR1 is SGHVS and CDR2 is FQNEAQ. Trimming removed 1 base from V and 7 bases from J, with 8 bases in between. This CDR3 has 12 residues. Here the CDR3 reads CASSLVSGEQYF. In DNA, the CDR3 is TGTGCCAGCAGCTTAGTCTCGGGGGAGCAGTACTTC. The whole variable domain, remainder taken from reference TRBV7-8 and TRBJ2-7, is GAGVSQSPRYKVAKRGQDVALRCDPISGHVSLFWYQQALGQGPEFLTYFQNEAQLDKSGLPSDRFFAERPEGSVSTLKIQRTQQEDSAVYLCASSLVSGEQYFGPGTRLTVT.

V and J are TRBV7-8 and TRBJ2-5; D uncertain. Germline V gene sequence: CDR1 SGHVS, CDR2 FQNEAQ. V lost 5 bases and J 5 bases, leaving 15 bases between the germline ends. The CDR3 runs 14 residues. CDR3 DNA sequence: TGTGCCAGCAGCCGCCTCCCCATTGGCGAGACCCAGTACTTC. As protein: CASSRLPIGETQYF. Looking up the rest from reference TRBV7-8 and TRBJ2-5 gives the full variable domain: GAGVSQSPRYKVAKRGQDVALRCDPISGHVSLFWYQQALGQGPEFLTYFQNEAQLDKSGLPSDRFFAERPEGSVSTLKIQRTQQEDSAVYLCASSRLPIGETQYFGPGTRLLVL.

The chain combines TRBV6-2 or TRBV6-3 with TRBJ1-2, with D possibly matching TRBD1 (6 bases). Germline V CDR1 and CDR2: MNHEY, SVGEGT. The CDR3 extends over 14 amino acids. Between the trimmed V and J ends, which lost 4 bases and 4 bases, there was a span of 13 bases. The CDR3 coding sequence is TGTGCCAGCAGTTCCTACGGGGGCGGCTATGGCTACACCTTC. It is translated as CASSSYGGGYGYTF.

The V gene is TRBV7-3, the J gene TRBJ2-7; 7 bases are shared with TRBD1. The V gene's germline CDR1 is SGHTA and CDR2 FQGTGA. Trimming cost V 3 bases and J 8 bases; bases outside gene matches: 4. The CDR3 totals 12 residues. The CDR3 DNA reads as TGTGCCAGCAGCTTGACACAGGGGCAGCAGTACTTC. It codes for CASSLTQGQQYF. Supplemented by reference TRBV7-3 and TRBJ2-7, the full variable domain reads GAGVSQTPSNKVTEKGKYVELRCDPISGHTALYWYRQSLGQGPEFLIYFQGTGAADDSGLPNDRFFAVRPEGSVSTLKIQRTERGDSAVYLCASSLTQGQQYFGPGTRLTVT.

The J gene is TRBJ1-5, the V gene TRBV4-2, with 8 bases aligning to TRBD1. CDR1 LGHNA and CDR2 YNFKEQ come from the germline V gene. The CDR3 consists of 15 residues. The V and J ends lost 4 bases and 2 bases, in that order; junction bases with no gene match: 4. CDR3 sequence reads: CASSLGTGGNQPQHF. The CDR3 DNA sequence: TGTGCCAGCAGCCTCGGGACAGGCGGCAATCAGCCCCAGCATTTT.

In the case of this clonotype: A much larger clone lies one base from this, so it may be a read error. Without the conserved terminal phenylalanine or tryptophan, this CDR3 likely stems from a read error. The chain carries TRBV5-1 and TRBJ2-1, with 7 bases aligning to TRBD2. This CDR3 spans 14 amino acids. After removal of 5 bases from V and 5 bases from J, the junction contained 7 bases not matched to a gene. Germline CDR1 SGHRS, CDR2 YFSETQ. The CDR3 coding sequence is TGCGCCAGCAGAGAATGGACTAGAGACAATGAGCAGTTCCTC. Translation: CASREWTRDNEQFL.

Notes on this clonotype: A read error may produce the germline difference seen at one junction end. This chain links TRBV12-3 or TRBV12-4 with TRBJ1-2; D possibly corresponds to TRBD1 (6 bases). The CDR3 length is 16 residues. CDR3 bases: TGCGCCAGCAGTCCAAGGACAGTCAAAGCTGACTATGGCTACACCTTC. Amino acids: CASSPRTVKADYGYTF.

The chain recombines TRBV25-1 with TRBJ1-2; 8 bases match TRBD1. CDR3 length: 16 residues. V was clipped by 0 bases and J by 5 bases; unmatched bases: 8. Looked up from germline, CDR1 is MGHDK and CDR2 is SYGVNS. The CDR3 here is CASSEYGGQGIYGYTF. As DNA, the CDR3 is TGTGCCAGCAGTGAATATGGTGGACAGGGTATTTATGGCTACACCTTC.

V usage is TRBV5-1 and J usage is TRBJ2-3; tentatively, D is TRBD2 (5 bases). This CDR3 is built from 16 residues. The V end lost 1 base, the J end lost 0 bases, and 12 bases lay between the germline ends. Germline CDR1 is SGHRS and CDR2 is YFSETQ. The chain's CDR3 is CASSLSLAPSTDTQYF. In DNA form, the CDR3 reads TGCGCCAGCAGCTTGAGTCTAGCCCCTAGCACAGATACGCAGTATTTT.

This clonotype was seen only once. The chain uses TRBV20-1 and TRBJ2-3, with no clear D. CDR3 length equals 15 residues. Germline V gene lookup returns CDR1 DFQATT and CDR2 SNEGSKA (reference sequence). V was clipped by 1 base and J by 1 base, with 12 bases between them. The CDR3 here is CSARGTSFGTDTQYF. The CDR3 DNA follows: TGCAGTGCTAGAGGGACCTCCTTCGGCACAGATACGCAGTATTTT.

CDR3 nucleotides: TGTGCCAGCAGTTACCGGAAGGGGATGGGAGAGACCCAGTACTTC. This encodes CASSYRKGMGETQYF. The J gene is TRBJ2-5, the V gene TRBV6-2 or TRBV6-3; TRBD1 is a possible D gene (5 bases). V lost 2 bases to trimming and J lost 4 bases, with 14 bases between them. Germline V CDR1 and CDR2: MNHEY, SVGEGT. The CDR3 totals 15 residues.

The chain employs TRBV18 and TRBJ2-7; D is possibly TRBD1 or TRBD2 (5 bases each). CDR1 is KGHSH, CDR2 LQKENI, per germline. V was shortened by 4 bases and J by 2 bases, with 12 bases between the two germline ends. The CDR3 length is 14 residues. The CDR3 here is CASSLDGAPYEQYF. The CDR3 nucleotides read TGTGCCAGCTCACTGGACGGGGCACCCTACGAGCAGTACTTC.

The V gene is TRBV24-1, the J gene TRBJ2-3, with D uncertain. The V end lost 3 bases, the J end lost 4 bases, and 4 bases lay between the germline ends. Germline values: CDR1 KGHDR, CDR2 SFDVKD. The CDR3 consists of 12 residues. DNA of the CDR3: TGTGCCACCAGTGATGTGGCAGATACGCAGTATTTT. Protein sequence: CATSDVADTQYF.